This T cell receptor (beta chain) was recorded in a study of CD8 T cells in ankylosing spondylitis. In TCRdb, the 5' RACE reads were re-called with MiXCR into one record per CDR3 protein. The sample carries 390,000 or so distinct CDR3 sequences, approximately 20% recorded once. This clonotype came up a few times. What it binds is not known. Trimming pared 4 bases from V and 1 base from J, leaving 12 bases between. CDR1 SGDLS and CDR2 YYNGEE come from the germline V gene. This CDR3 region has 15 residues. Study-wide results and limits: What seemed typical of ankylosing spondylitis blood was a TCR beta motif built from several highly homologous variants. Several of the motif variants were reported before in synovial fluid and blood from reactive arthritis.

The sequence was collected from a male donor with ankylosing spondylitis. J is TRBJ2-1 and V is TRBV9; D unresolved. Sample: blood, either unsorted or a sorted T cell fraction (not recorded which). The CDR3 DNA sequence: TGTGCCAGCAGCTTCCGGGCCCAGTCCTACAATGAGCAGTTCTTC. Encoded protein: CASSFRAQSYNEQFF.